This T cell receptor (beta chain) was identified during a study of T cells after posttransplantation cyclophosphamide (dated by TCRdb to about 2016). Regarding the complete study: Using TRB sequencing, the study followed how the T cell repertoire reconstituted after myeloablative bone marrow transplantation in which posttransplantation cyclophosphamide served as GVHD prophylaxis. Samples from about 33 PTCy-treated patients, along with samples from about 16 of their related bone marrow donors, underwent antigen receptor sequencing. Because TRA and TRB clonality correlated tightly in 9 samples, the subsequent TCR analyses were limited to TRB only. TRB sequencing was also done on up to 3 additional blood samples from 2 to 5.2 years after transplant in 3 patients, and on pretransplant blood from a handful of patients. Blood from all 35 or so PTCy patients who had 1-year posttransplant specimens underwent TRB sequencing. Public TRB sequences were compared against a database of over 3,000 sequences linked to responses to pathogens, tumor antigens, self-antigens and alloantigens. The investigation overall reported the following: The TRB repertoires of T cells infiltrating skin or the GI tract showed only limited overlap with the TRB repertoires found in blood. Across approximately 41 patients, TRB clonality was highly associated with recipient CMV seropositivity and CMV reactivation, and PTCy diversity was similar to diversity in CNI/methotrexate controls. At 1-2 months, donor-recipient similarity was low but rose over the first year, and the later blood repertoires were often dominated by donor CD8+ memory clones.

TRB sequencing was run on genomic DNA with either the immunoSEQ assay at survey resolution or the hsTCRB kit. The original methods were these. Initial read processing used immunoSEQ software, and repertoire analyses used the LymphoSeq R package. Clonality was computed as 1 minus normalized Shannon entropy, and a Gini coefficient was also calculated for each TRB dataset. To infer phenotypes in unsorted samples, TRB sequences from sorted subsets of the recipient or donor were mapped onto unsorted samples from the same recipient. TCRdb took this table from immuneACCESS and kept in-frame rearrangements with V and J called. Such tables lack part of the clones; where checked against another copy, unresolved V genes explain under half of the gap, and the rest is unexplained. V, J and clone size are those of that table, while D and trimming were read from the DNA. This sample has 35,000 to 55,000 clones in the table, none counted a single time. Jointly, the top ten make up less than 2.5% of the sample.

This clone was seen only a few times. Its antigen is still unknown. No much larger clone exists at a distance of one base, and base qualities are not known. Related bone marrow donors provided peripheral blood samples on the day of marrow donation. Peripheral blood and bone marrow mononuclear cells were isolated by Ficoll-Hypaque density centrifugation and were cryopreserved. The CDR3 runs 16 residues from the cysteine to the phenylalanine. The read is trimmed to its CDR3 DNA, 48 bases read in frame from base 1. The germline V gene (reference sequence) provides CDR1 SGHKS and CDR2 YYEKEE. Trimming removed 4 bases from V and 2 bases from J, leaving 17 bases between the germline ends.

The V and J genes are TRBV5-5 and TRBJ2-3; perhaps TRBD2 is the D gene, with 7 bases matching. This receptor was obtained from a man aged 35-49 years in good health, CMV-negative, and a related stem cell transplant donor. Sequenced material: PBMCs. The DNA reads TGTGCCAGCAGCGGGCCCCCGGGGGGCTACACAGATACGCAGTATTTT. Translated, this is CASSGPPGGYTDTQYF.